This T cell receptor (beta chain) came from a study of shared clonotypes between healthy human individuals (dated by TCRdb to 2019 to 2021). Broadly, across the study: The cohort included three men and two women between 18 and 49 years of age. For each donor, three plates each were used for CD4 naive and CD4 memory, two plates were used for CD8 naive, and one plate was used for CD8 memory. To estimate repertoire size and how much clonotype sharing occurs between individuals, the study deeply sequenced the blood TCR repertoires of a handful of healthy adults. To increase sequencing depth and limit assay-specific biases, different laboratories used diverse techniques to prepare libraries and sequence TCR repertoires. Each donor's leukapheresis produced roughly between about 0.8 and 8.9 billion PBMCs. Overall study outcomes, separate from this receptor: The small number of donors limited the genetic and exposure-history diversity represented. Compared with non-shared clonotypes, clonotypes shared by all four sorted-subset donors had higher generation probabilities. When several donors were compared, the shared fraction of clonotypes was roughly 5% for naive CD4, around 3.5% for naive CD8, about 2.5% for memory CD4, and roughly 0.4% for memory CD8. Only blood was sampled, and tissue TCR repertoires likely differ from those in blood. Estimated clonotype richness was generally larger for naive than for memory subsets. Based on pairwise subsampling, the degree of clonotype sharing among donors was expected to be affected by sequencing depth. Rarefaction of sorted-subset datasets indicated incomplete sequencing despite the large sequencing depth.

Germline trimming amounts to 1 base on V and 3 bases on J, with 0 as the count of junction bases outside the gene matches. From a lookup of the germline V gene, CDR1 and CDR2 are SGHTA and FQGNSA. The CDR3 sequence holds 14 residues, the cysteine and phenylalanine included. CDR3 DNA is the only sequence kept; it has 42 bases, read in frame from the first base. About this clone itself: Its antigen is unknown. The record has no base qualities; no much larger clone is one base away.

Using the deep immunoSEQ assay, multiplex PCR amplified TCR CDR3 regions from genomic DNA. For each cell subset, the extracted genomic DNA was distributed evenly across all wells of several immunoSEQ 96-well plates, and each plate served as one replicate. For sorted subsets, approximately 0.2 ug of genomic DNA, equivalent to 25,000 to 35,000 T cell genomes, went into each replicate PCR. Purified libraries were measured with a Qubit 3.0 fluorometer, size-checked on a Bioanalyzer 2100, and measured again with the KAPA Library Quantification kit. Each immunoSEQ 96-well plate was sequenced on its own single-read 150-cycle Illumina NextSeq 550 flow cell. Concerning the study's data processing: The immunoSEQ output contained only junctional sequences without quality scores, so filtering could not match that applied to full-length reads. To assign V/J genes and CDR3, sequences were annotated using PyIR, a Python wrapper for IgBLAST v1.9, with IMGT germline references. Reads were removed for weak V/J assignments (E-value above 1e-6), missing CDR3, stop codons, out-of-frame junctions, or ambiguous translated residues. V3J clonotypes were defined as sequences sharing an identical inferred V gene, J gene, and CDR3 amino acid sequence. Percentage overlap between repertoires was computed as shared unique clonotypes divided by the size of the smaller repertoire. RTK rarefaction, the Chao1 estimator, and Recon v2.1 estimates of unobserved clonotypes were used to assess repertoire richness. For all TCRbeta clonotypes obtained by the gDNA method from several donors, generation probabilities were computed with OLGA. TCRdb holds this immuneACCESS table with in-frame rearrangements only. Some clones are missing; in checked studies, unresolved V genes explain under half, and the rest has no known cause. V, J and clone size derive from that table, while D and trimming were established from the DNA sequence. Within this sample are around 1,900,000 clones, with 93% of them counted one time only. Of the sample, about 1.7% is held by the ten largest clones.

CD8 naive samples consisted of CD45RO-negative cells that were positively selected for CCR7, yielding a CD45RA+CCR7+ population without TemRA cells. The donors were healthy, HIV-negative adults with no recently reported acute infections or vaccinations. All donors were Caucasian adults living in Nashville, Tennessee, USA. Blood was collected by leukapheresis, and PBMCs were isolated by Ficoll-Histopaque density gradient centrifugation and then cryopreserved in liquid nitrogen vapor phase. Analytical flow cytometry was used to check the purity and quantity of every magnetically sorted T cell population. Genomic DNA was isolated from every sorted fraction and measured by UV absorbance on a Nanodrop 2000c.

The origin of this receptor is a man aged 18 to 30 in good health. Some clones in this sample may be carry-over from other donors' samples. Sequenced material: naive CD8+ T cells from PBMCs. The intended sense of this specimen's cell subset or site label: CD45RA+CCR7+. The rearranged chain carries TRBV7-2 and TRBJ2-3, with 8 bases aligning to TRBD1. The encoded CDR3 is CASSLDRGTDTQYF. The nucleotides read TGTGCCAGCAGCTTAGACAGGGGGACAGATACGCAGTATTTT.